The present T cell receptor beta chain was sequenced within a study of response to subunit inactivated influenza vaccine. The CDR3 is 17 amino acids. V shed 1 base and J 7 bases; nucleotides not matched to a gene: 10. Germline CDR1 is SGDLS and CDR2 is YYNGEE. TCRdb fed the RT-PCR reads into MiXCR, producing one record per CDR3 protein. The sample includes approximately 250,000 distinct CDR3 sequences, 9% to 15% of them seen just once. This receptor was obtained from a man aged 50 to 60 who received an inactivated influenza vaccine. This material consisted of non-naive T cells sorted from PBMCs, taken about 14 days before vaccination. The J gene is TRBJ2-1, the V gene TRBV9; 11 positions match TRBD2. CDR3 bases: TGTGCCAGCAGCGTAACGGTAGCGGGGGGGCCAGGGAATGAGCAGTTCTTC. It codes for CASSVTVAGGPGNEQFF.